This T cell receptor beta chain was retrieved from a study of T cell repertoires in aging, cancer and after chemotherapy. Study background: Patients with glioblastoma brain tumors were sampled before and after temozolomide-based therapy.

Study conclusions and caveats: In healthy donors, age-related TCR diversity loss mainly reflected lost richness.

V was clipped by 0 bases and J by 3 bases; unmatched bases: 5. This CDR3 contains 15 residues. From germline, CDR1 is LGHNA and CDR2 YSLEER. Rearranged V-D-J TRB sequences were amplified with a mixed TRB-A/B primer pool. TCRdb reprocessed the multiplex PCR reads via MiXCR and lists one record per CDR3 protein. The repertoire holds 2,000 to 2,500 distinct CDR3 sequences, with about a quarter as singletons. To note about this clonotype: What it binds is not known.

Amplification of TCR beta used genomic DNA extracted from peripheral blood. The specimen sequenced was blood. This TCR derives from a human donor with a solid tumor. The chain employs TRBV4-3 and TRBJ2-7; 7 bases fit TRBD1. The CDR3 DNA reads as TGCGCCAGCAGCCAAGATTCCTCAGGGGGCTACGAGCAGTACTTC. Translated: CASSQDSSGGYEQYF.